The next 5 T cell receptor beta chains were all read from a single sample in a study of OX40 agonist ivuxolimab in advanced cancers. TCRdb's copy holds only in-frame clones and misses some; the assay was immunoSEQ multiplex PCR. The sample lists more than 75,000 clones; about nine tenths were seen once. Sequences were derived from CD4+ or CD8+ T cells sorted from blood, sampled in a trial of the OX40 agonist ivuxolimab. The receptor set was obtained from an adult with an advanced solid tumor such as melanoma, head and neck, liver or kidney cancer.

The rearrangement joins TRBV6-4 to TRBJ2-3, with a weak D call TRBD2 (5 bases). Germline V gives CDR1 MRHNA, CDR2 SNTAGT. The CDR3 runs to 15 residues. V was shortened by 2 bases and J by 6 bases, with 15 bases between the two germline ends. In nucleotides, the CDR3 is TGTGCCAGCAGTGACGGCGACTCTAGCCGGGATACGCAGTATTTT. This gives the protein CASSDGDSSRDTQYF.

V usage is TRBV10-2 and J usage is TRBJ2-1; 11 bases match TRBD2. This CDR3 has 15 residues. The V and J ends lost 7 bases and 8 bases, in that order; junction bases with no gene match: 10. Germline assignment: CDR1 WSHSY and CDR2 SAAADI. Here the CDR3 reads CASKGGTSGSDEQFF. Written as DNA, the CDR3 is TGCGCCAGCAAGGGGGGAACTAGCGGGAGTGATGAGCAGTTCTTC.

The V gene is TRBV30, the J gene TRBJ1-1, with D hard to call. V lost 1 base to trimming and J lost 1 base, with 10 bases between them. Germline V gene sequence: CDR1 GTSNPN, CDR2 SVGIG (reference sequence). This CDR3 has 14 amino acids. CDR3 loop: CAWSAGYANTEAFF. DNA of the CDR3: TGTGCCTGGAGTGCGGGATACGCGAACACTGAAGCTTTCTTT.

The sample holds one count of this clone. V is TRBV7-2 and J is TRBJ2-2; D not resolved. This CDR3 contains 15 residues. V was shortened by 3 bases and J by 6 bases, with 14 bases between the two germline ends. Germline V gives CDR1 SGHTA, CDR2 FQGNSA. CDR3 sequence reads: CASSFLDRMAGELFF. The CDR3 DNA reads TGTGCCAGCAGCTTCCTGGACCGGATGGCCGGGGAGCTGTTTTTT. Full variable domain (missing parts from reference TRBV7-2 and TRBJ2-2): GAGVSQSPSNKVTEKGKDVELRCDPISGHTALYWYRQSLGQGLEFLIYFQGNSAPDKSGLPSDRFSAERTGGSVSTLTIQRTQQEDSAVYLCASSFLDRMAGELFFGEGSRLTVL.

The chain joins TRBV19 to TRBJ1-2, with 11 bases fitting TRBD1. Germline loops: CDR1 LNHDA, CDR2 SQIVND (reference sequence). CDR3 length equals 16 residues. Trimming took 5 bases from V and 1 from J; bases not matched to a gene: 6. DNA for the CDR3: TGTGCCAGTAGTCCCGGGACAGGGGGTTTTAACTATGGCTACACCTTC. This sequence encodes CASSPGTGGFNYGYTF.